These 2 T cell receptor beta chains were sequenced from one sample in a study of cytomegalovirus exposure and HLA in healthy donors. The PCR employed 60 Vbeta primers together with 13 Jbeta primers. Here immunoSEQ multiplex PCR was the method, and the copy in TCRdb shows in-frame clones only, minus some. The sample includes roughly 200,000 clones, around a tenth of them seen just once. The sequenced material came from PBMCs. These receptors were obtained from a woman between 25 and 40 years old in good health and CMV-seropositive.

This clone has just a few counts. This chain connects TRBV13 to TRBJ2-3; 8 bases align to TRBD2. The CDR3 sequence is 14 residues long. The trim removed 5 bases at V and 5 bases at J, leaving 6 bases unmatched. Germline-derived CDR1 and CDR2 are PRHDT and FYEKMQ (reference sequence). Here the CDR3 DNA reads TGTGCCAGCAGCCGTGGTCGGGAGGGAGATACGCAGTATTTT. Encoded protein: CASSRGREGDTQYF.

This clone was counted a few times. The V and J genes are TRBV29-1 and TRBJ1-1, with D perhaps TRBD1 (6 bases). V lost 4 bases and J 4 bases, leaving 16 bases between the germline ends. CDR1 is SQVTM, CDR2 ANQGSEA, per germline. CDR3 length: 14 residues. Written as DNA, the CDR3 is TGCAGCGTTGGCAGCCAGGGGCTGGGCACTGAAGCTTTCTTT. It yields the protein CSVGSQGLGTEAFF.